There are a few counts of the clone carrying this TCR beta chain. What it recognizes is unknown. The CDR3 is 13 residues long. These data are taken from a study of siplizumab effects on memory and regulatory T cells. Every sample had some 100,000 of its TCR templates assayed. Produced via immunoSEQ multiplex PCR; TCRdb's table is partial and in-frame only. The data show under 85,000 clones, over 75% seen once. Study findings and constraints: Roughly 75-96% of proliferating CD4+ or CD8+ clones lacked a naive or memory phenotype that could be assigned. Relative to controls at roughly 27%, mappable alloreactive CD4+ clones exhibited a mean Treg-derived proportion of about 69% with siplizumab.

The specimen was Tregs sorted from blood. The genes are TRBV21-1 and TRBJ2-7; TRBD1 is taken as the D call from the table, unchecked against the DNA. TRBV21-1 is an annotated pseudogene. This clonotype was obtained from a human donor in good health. CDR3: CATQTGWPYEQYF. For the CDR3, the DNA is TGTGCCACCCAGACAGGGTGGCCCTACGAGCAGTACTTC.